The T cell receptor (beta chain) described here comes from a study of blood T cell repertoires in COVID-19 (dated by TCRdb to about 2020). The study in broad terms: Samples from collaborators originated in the United States, Italy and Spain and spanned both the acute and convalescent phases of COVID-19. HLA class I and class II types, where available, came from metadata supplied by the sample provider rather than from assay-based typing. A de-identified subject ID, COVID-19 status, age in years and sex were almost always included in the sample metadata. The prospective study material was composed of cDNA or gDNA derived from T cells, B-cell-depleted T cells, or PBMCs. The repertoires were released in a freely available public database meant as a resource for research on the immune response to SARS-CoV-2. The dataset comprised deeply sampled blood TCRbeta repertoires from subjects exposed to, actively infected with, or recovered from COVID-19. Samples were obtained from the ongoing ImmuneRACE study (first 160 participants) and from over 1,000 subjects provided by 6 global collaborators. The paper as a whole reports these results and caveats: How much clinical and demographic metadata was included differed by source and by participant, and the metadata was provided uncurated.

Whole blood was collected in K2EDTA tubes by collaborating institutions according to the institutions' own protocols. For TCRbeta analysis, collaborators shipped samples as frozen whole blood, isolated PBMCs, or DNA extracted from either of those sample types. The immunoSEQ Assay, a bias-controlled multiplex PCR, was used to amplify TCRbeta CDR3 regions from genomic DNA. The authors processed their data as follows. The number of nucleated cells in each sample was estimated from the amplification of reference gene primers within the assay. To quantify the absolute abundance of each unique TCRbeta CDR3 rearrangement, sequence reads were collapsed and filtered. For each sample, productive Simpson clonality was calculated as the square root of Simpson's diversity index across productive rearrangements. The source is immuneACCESS, and TCRdb retained only in-frame sequences with V and J called. Part of the clones is not carried over; for the studies checked, unresolved V genes explain less than half of this, and the remainder is unexplained. Clone size and the V and J calls come from that table; the DNA yielded D and trimming. The sample includes 150,000 or so clones, with about four fifths observed a single time. Approximately 30% of the sample is in the top ten clones.

The CDR3 holds 15 amino acids from the cysteine to the phenylalanine. Only the CDR3 DNA stays, 45 bases, in frame from base 1. According to the germline V gene (reference sequence), CDR1 reads WNHNN and CDR2 reads SYGVQD. Trimming at the junction amounts to 0 bases on V and 6 bases on J, and the germline ends lie 14 bases apart. Remarks on this clone: The antigen this receptor binds is unknown. Base qualities were left out, and no much larger clone turns up one base away.

The receptor chain draws on TRBV10-1 and TRBJ1-2, with TRBD1 perhaps the D gene, on 5 matching bases. The origin of this receptor is a woman aged 55-69 years with acute or convalescent COVID-19. Specimen: peripheral blood. The nucleotide sequence is given as TGCGCCAGCAGTGAGTCGCGCAGGGAAATGCATGGCTACACCTTC. This yields the protein CASSESRREMHGYTF.